Shown below are 18 T cell receptor beta chains from a single sample sequenced in a study of cytotoxic CD8 clonotypes in ibrutinib-treated CLL. Clones were read by immunoSEQ multiplex PCR, and TCRdb kept only the in-frame ones, dropping some. The table has approximately 23,000 clones, around 72% seen once. The sequencing here drew on PBMCs, taken before ibrutinib treatment. The receptors originated from a human donor with chronic lymphocytic leukemia.

The chain uses TRBV25-1 and TRBJ1-6, with D unresolved. This CDR3 is built from 16 residues. Germline V lookup: CDR1 MGHDK, CDR2 SYGVNS. Trimming removed 4 bases from V and 10 bases from J, with 20 bases in between. The CDR3 is CASSASVVINRSPLHF. The DNA for the CDR3 is TGTGCCAGCAGTGCCTCGGTTGTTATTAACAGATCACCCCTCCACTTT.

CDR3 sequence: CASSVGLGREAFF. CDR3 coding DNA: TGTGCCAGCAGCGTAGGATTGGGCAGGGAAGCTTTCTTT. V usage is TRBV9 and J usage is TRBJ1-1; D is ambiguous. From germline, CDR1 is SGDLS and CDR2 YYNGEE. The CDR3 is made up of 13 amino acids. V gave up 0 bases and J gave up 8 bases, with 11 bases separating them. Full variable domain (missing parts from reference TRBV9 and TRBJ1-1): DSGVTQTPKHLITATGQRVTLRCSPRSGDLSVYWYQQSLDQGLQFLIQYYNGEERAKGNILERFSAQQFPDLHSELNLSSLELGDSALYFCASSVGLGREAFFGQGTRLTVV.

The CDR3 DNA reads as TGTGCCAGTAGTATAGGGACGGGGGATCGAGGCTACACCTTC. It encodes CASSIGTGDRGYTF. The rearrangement links TRBV19 to TRBJ1-2; perhaps TRBD1 as D (5 bases). The CDR3 length is 14 residues. V gave up 1 base and J gave up 8 bases, with 14 bases separating them. Germline-derived CDR1 and CDR2 are LNHDA and SQIVND (reference sequence).

The chain recombines TRBV9 with TRBJ2-7, with 15 bases that match TRBD2. The CDR3 runs to 19 residues. J was trimmed by 5 bases and V by 0 bases; bases with no gene match: 12. CDR1 and CDR2 from the germline V gene are SGDLS and YYNGEE. The CDR3, as DNA: TGTGCCAGCAGCGTAGATGATTTGAGGACTAGCGGGAGGGCCAACGAGCAGTACTTC. Protein: CASSVDDLRTSGRANEQYF.

The genes are TRBV28 and TRBJ2-7, with a possible D match to TRBD2 (6 bases). The ends were cut back, 6 bases at V and 4 bases at J, with 13 bases in the middle. Germline-derived CDR1 and CDR2 are MDHEN and SYDVKM. The CDR3 contains 13 residues. CDR3 sequence: CASRGGPTYEQYF. DNA of the CDR3: TGTGCCAGCAGGGGGGGACCGACGTACGAGCAGTACTTC.

The chain links TRBV28 to TRBJ1-1; D gene uncertain. Trimming shortened V by 2 bases and J by 5 bases, and 9 bases separated the two germline ends. CDR3 length: 13 amino acids. CDR1 MDHEN and CDR2 SYDVKM come from the germline V gene. In DNA, the CDR3 is TGTGCCAGCAGTTTAAGGTCCGGGACTGAAGCTTTCTTT. It encodes CASSLRSGTEAFF. Together with reference TRBV28 and TRBJ1-1, the CDR3 gives the full variable domain: DVKVTQSSRYLVKRTGEKVFLECVQDMDHENMFWYRQDPGLGLRLIYFSYDVKMKEKGDIPEGYSVSREKKERFSLILESASTNQTSMYLCASSLRSGTEAFFGQGTRLTVV.

The V gene is TRBV5-6, the J gene TRBJ2-7, with TRBD1 identical over 10 bases. This CDR3 region has 15 residues. CDR1 is SGHDT and CDR2 is YYEEEE in the germline V gene. The junction had 5 bases not matched to a gene; V was cut back by 5 bases and J by 0 bases. CDR3 region: CASRLWTGGSYEQYF. CDR3 DNA sequence: TGTGCCAGCAGATTATGGACAGGGGGCTCCTACGAGCAGTACTTC.

This clone was counted once. The chain has TRBV29-1 and TRBJ1-2; possibly TRBD1 for D (5 bases). V lost 5 bases to trimming and J lost 6 bases, with 16 bases between them. Germline lookup yields CDR1 SQVTM and CDR2 ANQGSEA. The CDR3 has 13 residues. The CDR3 bases are TGCAGCGTTTTAATGGGGGAATTTGATGGCTACACCTTC. Residues: CSVLMGEFDGYTF. Full variable domain (remainder filled in from reference TRBV29-1 and TRBJ1-2): SAVISQKPSRDICQRGTSLTIQCQVDSQVTMMFWYRQQPGQSLTLIATANQGSEATYESGFVIDKFPISRPNLTFSTLTVSNMSPEDSSIYLCSVLMGEFDGYTFGSGTRLTVV.

The rearrangement links TRBV7-2 to TRBJ2-3; D possibly corresponds to TRBD2 (5 bases). V shed 5 bases and J shed 6 bases, with 9 bases lying between them. The CDR3 length is 12 residues. CDR1 SGHTA and CDR2 FQGNSA come from the germline V gene. CDR3 nucleotide sequence: TGTGCCAGCAGCCCCCCGGGGGATACGCAGTATTTT. It specifies CASSPPGDTQYF.

V usage is TRBV28 and J usage is TRBJ1-5; 7 bases map to TRBD1. The length of the CDR3 is 18 residues. CDR1 is MDHEN and CDR2 is SYDVKM in the germline V gene. The ends lost 6 bases at V and 0 bases at J; junction bases unmatched: 14. Here the CDR3 DNA reads TGTGCCAGCAGAGGGCCCGGGACAGCGACTTATAGCAATCAGCCCCAGCATTTT. The encoded protein is CASRGPGTATYSNQPQHF.

The rearrangement uses TRBV6-4 and TRBJ1-2; 9 nucleotides line up with TRBD1. With 7 bases clipped from V and 1 base from J, the junction kept 4 bases outside the gene matches. The germline V gene encodes CDR1 MRHNA and CDR2 SNTAGT. The CDR3 runs 14 residues. The CDR3 loop is CASKGQGVNYGYTF. The CDR3 DNA follows: TGTGCCAGCAAGGGACAGGGAGTTAACTATGGCTACACCTTC.

This rearrangement joins TRBV18 to TRBJ2-7; D is uncertain. CDR3 length: 14 amino acids. Trimming shortened V by 1 base and J by 5 bases, and 12 bases separated the two germline ends. From germline, CDR1 is KGHSH and CDR2 LQKENI. CDR3 DNA sequence: TGTGCCAGCTCACCACGAACCGACGCAGACGAGCAGTACTTC. It codes for CASSPRTDADEQYF. The full variable domain, its missing parts supplied by reference TRBV18 and TRBJ2-7, is NAGVMQNPRHLVRRRGQEARLRCSPMKGHSHVYWYRQLPEEGLKFMVYLQKENIIDESGMPKERFSAEFPKEGPSILRIQQVVRGDSAAYFCASSPRTDADEQYFGPGTRLTVT.

The chain employs TRBV29-1 and TRBJ2-5; the D is unclear. The CDR3 spans 13 residues. V was pared by 7 bases and J by 6 bases, with 18 bases between. Germline V gene sequence: CDR1 SQVTM, CDR2 ANQGSEA. The CDR3 here is CSASSLGGQTQYF. As DNA, the CDR3 is TGCAGCGCCTCGAGTCTAGGCGGTCAGACCCAGTACTTC.

This CDR3 reads CASRLRSATGVYNEQFF. CDR3 DNA: TGTGCCAGCAGATTAAGGTCCGCGACAGGGGTATACAATGAGCAGTTCTTC. The V and J genes are TRBV7-2 and TRBJ2-1; 8 bases line up with TRBD1. Germline assignment: CDR1 SGHTA and CDR2 FQGNSA. This CDR3 has 17 amino acids. With 6 bases clipped from V and 4 bases from J, the junction kept 14 bases outside the gene matches.

The V call is TRBV30, the J call TRBJ2-5; D not resolved. The CDR3 covers 12 residues. V shed 2 bases and J shed 5 bases, with 9 bases lying between them. The V gene's germline CDR1 is GTSNPN and CDR2 SVGIG (reference sequence). The CDR3 DNA sequence: TGTGCCTGGAGTATCCGCCCGGAGACCCAGTACTTC. Protein: CAWSIRPETQYF.

This chain links TRBV7-2 with TRBJ1-2; TRBD1 agrees at 8 bases. With 5 bases clipped from V and 10 bases from J, the junction kept 6 bases outside the gene matches. This CDR3 spans 12 amino acids. Germline loops: CDR1 SGHTA, CDR2 FQGNSA. The chain's CDR3 is CASSVDRGVYTF. DNA for the CDR3: TGTGCCAGCAGCGTCGACAGGGGAGTCTACACCTTC.

The CDR3 protein is CASSGWSTDTQYF. CDR3 nucleotides: TGTGCCAGCAGCGGGTGGAGCACAGATACGCAGTATTTT. V and J are TRBV7-2 and TRBJ2-3; the D is unclear. Trimming removed 5 bases from V and 0 bases from J, with 6 bases in between. Germline CDR1 and CDR2: SGHTA and FQGNSA. The CDR3 consists of 13 residues.

The chain carries TRBV13 and TRBJ2-2; TRBD1 aligns across 7 bases. Germline V gene data show CDR1 as PRHDT and CDR2 as FYEKMQ (reference sequence). After removal of 2 bases from V and 5 bases from J, the junction contained 5 bases not matched to a gene. The CDR3 runs to 15 residues. CDR3 loop: CASSLRGRRTGELFF. As DNA, the CDR3 is TGTGCCAGCAGCTTAAGGGGGCGGAGAACCGGGGAGCTGTTTTTT.